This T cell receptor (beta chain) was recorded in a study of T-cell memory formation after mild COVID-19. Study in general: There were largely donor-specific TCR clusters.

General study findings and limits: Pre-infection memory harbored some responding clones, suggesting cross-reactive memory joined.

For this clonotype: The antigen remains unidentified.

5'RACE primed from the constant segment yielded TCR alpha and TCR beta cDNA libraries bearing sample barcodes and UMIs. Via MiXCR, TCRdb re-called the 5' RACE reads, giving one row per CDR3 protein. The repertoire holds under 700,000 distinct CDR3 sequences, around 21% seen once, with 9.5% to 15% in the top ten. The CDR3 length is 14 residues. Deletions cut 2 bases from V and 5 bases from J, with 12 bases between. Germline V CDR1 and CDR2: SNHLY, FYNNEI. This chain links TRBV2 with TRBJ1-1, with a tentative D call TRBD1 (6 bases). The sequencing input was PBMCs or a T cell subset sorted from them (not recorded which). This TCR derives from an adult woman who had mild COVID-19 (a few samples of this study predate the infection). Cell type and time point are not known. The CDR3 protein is CASSEFLGGTEAFF. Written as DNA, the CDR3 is TGTGCCAGCAGTGAATTTTTAGGGGGGACTGAAGCTTTCTTT.